This T cell receptor beta chain was identified in a study of graft-versus-host responses after intestinal transplantation. Overall study context: As for transplant type, recipients had multivisceral, liver-intestinal, or isolated intestinal grafts. Each patient got anti-thymocyte globulin induction, then tacrolimus and steroids for about 3 years. Study conclusions and caveats: Early post-transplant HvG declines showed an association with peak circulating GvH clone levels. There were GvH clones found in recipient marrow, and some of them appeared first in ileum or blood.

This CDR3 spans 14 amino acids. Germline values: CDR1 SGHRS, CDR2 YFSETQ. J lost 4 bases, V lost 4 bases, and 5 bases had no gene match. Sequenced by immunoSEQ multiplex PCR; TCRdb stores in-frame clones only, minus some. The sample has tens of thousands of clones; 84% are singletons. The table lists this clone with a count of one. Its antigen remains unknown. The source is a human donor who was the organ donor for an intestinal transplant. The material was unstimulated CD4+ T cells sorted from spleen or lymph node cells, obtained before transplant. V and J are TRBV5-1 and TRBJ1-3; 7 bases are a match to TRBD1. The CDR3 reads CASSATGFGNTIYF. The CDR3 DNA sequence: TGCGCCAGCAGCGCGACAGGGTTCGGAAACACCATATATTTT.